The following is a T cell receptor beta chain sequence with its context. Time point indicated: newly diagnosed GD, antithyroid drugs for less than 3 months. Preparation of the TCR library used RNA extracted from PBMCs. The record originates from a study of regulatory T cells in long-lasting Graves disease. In building TCR beta libraries, iRepertoire HTBI primers were used together with Arm-PCR of CDR3 regions. One entry per CDR3 protein results from TCRdb running MiXCR on the multiplex PCR reads. The table has hundreds of thousands of distinct CDR3 sequences, about 16% seen once. CDR1 is DFQATT and CDR2 is SNEGSKA in the germline V gene (reference sequence). With 5 bases removed from V and 1 base from J, the gap between germline ends came to 18 bases. The CDR3 covers 16 residues. This same sample was also part of a study on T cells in Graves' hyperthyroidism and ophthalmopathy. As that study records: Hyperthyroidism in the patients, aged 18 to 65, was newly diagnosed and under 2 months in duration.

The clonotype originates from a woman aged 25 to 39 with Graves disease. The chain has TRBV20-1 and TRBJ2-4, with D possibly matching TRBD2 (6 bases). Sample: peripheral blood mononuclear cells (PBMCs), taken at new diagnosis, from a patient treated with antithyroid drugs. The CDR3 spells CSAPPRTSFAKNIQYF. CDR3 in DNA: TGCAGTGCTCCCCCTCGAACTAGCTTTGCCAAAAACATTCAGTACTTC.